These 9 T cell receptor beta chains came from one sample sequenced in a study of T cells in Graves' hyperthyroidism and ophthalmopathy. The CDR3 regions of TCR beta were amplified from RNA transcripts. The TCR CDR3 first-round RT-PCR relied on the HTBI primer set. TCRdb redid the calling of the multiplex PCR reads with MiXCR, one entry per CDR3 protein. The sample lists over 500,000 distinct CDR3 sequences, approximately 49% occurring once. Sample: peripheral blood or thyroid tissue (not recorded which). The receptor source for this set is an adult woman with Graves' disease, either hyperthyroidism or ophthalmopathy (not recorded which).

V and J are TRBV7-2 and TRBJ1-2, with D maybe TRBD1 (6 bases). The CDR3 runs 14 residues. Trimming shortened V by 6 bases and J by 3 bases, and 14 bases separated the two germline ends. The germline V gene has CDR1 SGHTA and CDR2 FQGNSA. This CDR3 reads CASSLGGSDYGYTF. CDR3 in DNA: TGTGCCAGCAGTTTGGGGGGCTCAGACTATGGCTACACCTTC.

The gene calls are TRBV5-1 and TRBJ1-6; a possible D gene is TRBD1 (5 bases). Germline values: CDR1 SGHRS, CDR2 YFSETQ. This CDR3 region has 15 residues. V was trimmed by 4 bases and J by 5 bases, leaving 13 bases between them. The DNA of the CDR3 is TGCGCCAGCAGCCACGGGGCAGCGGATAATTCACCCCTCCACTTT. It translates to CASSHGAADNSPLHF.

This chain connects TRBV7-8 to TRBJ1-6, with D possibly matching TRBD1 (6 bases). Germline V gene sequence: CDR1 SGHVS, CDR2 FQNEAQ. The CDR3 is 14 amino acids. The ends were cut back, 5 bases at V and 7 bases at J, with 12 bases in the middle. This chain's CDR3 is CASSIGQYNSPLHF. In DNA form, the CDR3 reads TGTGCCAGCAGCATCGGACAGTACAATTCACCCCTCCACTTT.

The chain couples TRBV7-2 to TRBJ2-5; the match to TRBD1 covers 9 bases. The V gene's germline CDR1 is SGHTA and CDR2 FQGNSA. V shed 5 bases, J shed 5 bases, and the junction held 6 bases outside the gene matches. The CDR3 length is 14 residues. The CDR3 region is CASSPWDRVETQYF. The CDR3 DNA reads as TGTGCCAGCAGCCCCTGGGACAGGGTGGAGACCCAGTACTTC.

This clonotype was observed at least ten times. The rearrangement joins TRBV25-1 to TRBJ1-6; the D gene is possibly TRBD1 (6 bases). Germline loops: CDR1 MGHDK, CDR2 SYGVNS. The CDR3 has 14 amino acids. Trimming left V 2 bases short and J 9 bases short, with 11 bases between. The CDR3 DNA sequence: TGTGCCAGCAGTGAACCGGGGGCTAGTTCACCCCTCCACTTT. This gives the protein CASSEPGASSPLHF.

Only a few counts were recorded for this clonotype. The V and J genes are TRBV15 and TRBJ2-5; TRBD1 might be the D (6 bases). The CDR3 length is 17 residues. Per germline, CDR1 LNHNV and CDR2 YYDKDF (reference sequence). Trimming cost V 1 base and J 5 bases, with 20 bases left between them. The CDR3 protein is CATSRVSQGPGGETQYF. The DNA of the CDR3 is TGTGCCACCAGCAGAGTTTCGCAGGGGCCTGGAGGCGAGACCCAGTACTTC.

Ten or more counts support this clonotype. The rearrangement joins TRBV7-2 to TRBJ2-7, with D unresolved. The germline V gene encodes CDR1 SGHTA and CDR2 FQGNSA. The CDR3 consists of 13 residues. V was trimmed by 1 base and J by 4 bases, leaving 8 bases between them. The CDR3 DNA reads TGTGCCAGCAGCTTAGTTACCAAATACGAGCAGTACTTC. Its translation is CASSLVTKYEQYF.

The CDR3 region has the DNA TGTGCCACCAGTGTGGGCGGCAACCAAGAGACCCAGTACTTC. Its protein product is CATSVGGNQETQYF. The J gene is TRBJ2-5, the V gene TRBV24-1; no clear D gene. This CDR3 region has 14 residues. Trimming shortened V by 5 bases and J by 0 bases, and 9 bases separated the two germline ends. The germline V gene has CDR1 KGHDR and CDR2 SFDVKD.

The genes are TRBV5-6 and TRBJ1-6, with D possibly being TRBD1 (5 bases). The V end lost 2 bases, the J end lost 15 bases, and 12 bases lay between the germline ends. Germline V lookup: CDR1 SGHDT, CDR2 YYEEEE. The CDR3 runs 12 residues. The CDR3 DNA is TGTGCCAGCAGCTTCGGGACCGATCTCCTCCACTTT. It codes for CASSFGTDLLHF.